This T cell receptor (beta chain) was profiled in a study of blood T cells in healthy people across ages. Findings and caveats of the study: Donors of long life had a larger count of naive CD4+ cells and greater diversity than aged donors.

A remark on this clonotype: Its antigen remains unidentified.

Peripheral blood from each donor was collected in a volume of about 10 milliliters. Each sample yielded at least 5 micrograms of PBMC total RNA. Germline CDR1 KGHSH, CDR2 LQKENI. This CDR3 contains 14 residues. Trimming took off 6 bases at V and 0 bases at J, with 9 bases between the two ends. Sample-barcoded 5' priming and a J-beta primer mix drove a second PCR of about 6 to 12 cycles. Carrying 12 random nucleotides, a template-switch adaptor labeled each individual cDNA molecule. TCRdb re-derived calls from the 5' RACE reads in MiXCR, one entry per CDR3 protein. The repertoire consists of about 720,000 distinct CDR3 sequences, with about 24% occurring once and the leading ten covering around 21%.

Sequenced sample: blood. The V gene is TRBV18, the J gene TRBJ1-5; no reliable D call. The origin of this receptor is a man between 65 and 80 years old in good health. The CDR3 region has the DNA TGTGCCAGCTCTCTTATAAATAGCAATCAGCCCCAGCATTTT. Translating gives CASSLINSNQPQHF. The full variable domain, completed using reference TRBV18 and TRBJ1-5, is NAGVMQNPRHLVRRRGQEARLRCSPMKGHSHVYWYRQLPEEGLKFMVYLQKENIIDESGMPKERFSAEFPKEGPSILRIQQVVRGDSAAYFCASSLINSNQPQHFGDGTRLSIL.